The 12 T cell receptor beta chains below come from one sample, sequenced in a study of blood T cell repertoires in COVID-19. Profiling relied on immunoSEQ multiplex PCR, and the TCRdb table lists in-frame clones only, not all of them. Here the sample spans 30,000 to 35,000 clones, approximately 82% being singletons. Sequencing input: peripheral blood. The receptors were sampled from a man older than 75 with active or convalescent COVID-19.

This chain links TRBV24-1 with TRBJ1-5, with 10 bases matching TRBD1. CDR1 and CDR2 (germline): KGHDR, SFDVKD. The CDR3 contains 16 residues. V lost 10 bases to trimming and J lost 7 bases; unmatched junction nucleotides: 15. The CDR3 DNA is TGTGCCACGCAGGGCGGGACAGGGGCTGGTTTGCAGCCCCAGCATTTT. This sequence encodes CATQGGTGAGLQPQHF.

CDR3 sequence: CASTDRNTEAFF. The DNA for the CDR3 is TGTGCCAGTACGGACAGGAACACTGAAGCTTTCTTT. This chain links TRBV19 with TRBJ1-1; TRBD1 is a possible D gene (6 bases). Per germline, CDR1 LNHDA and CDR2 SQIVND (reference sequence). This CDR3 has 12 amino acids. V lost 7 bases and J lost 1, with 7 bases in between.

This clone was seen a single time. V and J are TRBV28 and TRBJ1-1; 7 nucleotides agree with TRBD1. The V gene's germline CDR1 is MDHEN and CDR2 SYDVKM. The V and J ends lost 5 bases and 7 bases, in that order; junction bases with no gene match: 10. The CDR3 consists of 14 residues. CDR3 amino acids: CASSKPTGRGEAFF. The CDR3 nucleotides read TGTGCCAGCAGTAAACCGACAGGGCGCGGTGAAGCTTTCTTT.

The chain recombines TRBV27 with TRBJ2-7; TRBD2 matches at 11 bases. V shed 0 bases, J shed 4 bases, and the junction held 11 bases outside the gene matches. The CDR3 loop spans 18 amino acids. The germline V gene has CDR1 MNHEY and CDR2 SMNVEV (reference sequence). The CDR3 is CASSLSGLAEPLGYEQYF. The CDR3 coding sequence is TGTGCCAGCAGTTTATCGGGACTAGCGGAACCCCTGGGGTACGAGCAGTACTTC.

This sequence joins TRBV11-2 and TRBJ1-2; tentative D call: TRBD1 (6 bases). The CDR3 consists of 16 residues. The V end was cut by 4 bases, the J end by 0 bases, with 15 bases between. Germline CDR1 is SGHAT and CDR2 is FQNNGV. Written as DNA, the CDR3 is TGTGCCAGCAGCTATACCCAGGGGATTTCTAACTATGGCTACACCTTC. Translating gives CASSYTQGISNYGYTF.

V is TRBV11-2 and J is TRBJ2-1; a weak D match, TRBD1 (5 bases). Looked up from germline, CDR1 is SGHAT and CDR2 is FQNNGV. V lost 3 bases, J lost 4 bases, and 7 bases lay in between. This CDR3 region has 13 residues. This CDR3 is CASSLGQYNEQFF. CDR3 nucleotide sequence: TGTGCCAGCAGCTTGGGGCAGTACAATGAGCAGTTCTTC.

This chain connects TRBV5-4 to TRBJ1-1; 7 bases agree with TRBD1. Germline trimming cut 4 bases from V and 1 base from J; bases unmatched to any gene: 1. Germline V gene lookup returns CDR1 SGHNT and CDR2 YYREEE (reference sequence). CDR3 length: 13 amino acids. CDR3 nucleotides: TGTGCCAGCAGCCGGGACAGGAACACTGAAGCTTTCTTT. Protein product: CASSRDRNTEAFF.

This sequence joins TRBV2 and TRBJ2-3; D ambiguous. The germline V gene encodes CDR1 SNHLY and CDR2 FYNNEI. Trimming took 7 bases from V and 2 from J, leaving 13 bases between them. The CDR3 sequence is 14 residues long. The CDR3 loop is CASNPGQSTDTQYF. As DNA, the CDR3 is TGTGCCAGCAACCCGGGTCAGTCCACAGATACGCAGTATTTT.

The genes are TRBV6-5 and TRBJ1-1; D ambiguous. Trimming took 6 bases from V and 7 from J, leaving 9 bases between them. The CDR3 is made up of 11 amino acids. Per germline, CDR1 MNHEY and CDR2 SVGAGI. CDR3 in DNA: TGTGCCAGCAGCCGAGTTTTTGAAGCTTTCTTT. It is translated as CASSRVFEAFF.

This chain joins TRBV27 and TRBJ2-1; TRBD2 matches 10 bases. The CDR3 spans 16 residues. Germline values: CDR1 MNHEY, CDR2 SMNVEV (reference sequence). Trimming cost V 5 bases and J 2 bases; bases outside gene matches: 6. The CDR3 DNA sequence: TGTGCCAGCAGTCCCGGACTAGCGGCCCCCTACAATGAGCAGTTCTTC. Encoded protein: CASSPGLAAPYNEQFF.

The rearrangement uses TRBV13 and TRBJ1-3, with a possible D match to TRBD1 (6 bases). This CDR3 region has 14 residues. V was pared by 6 bases and J by 0 bases, with 9 bases between. CDR1 is PRHDT, CDR2 FYEKMQ, per germline (reference sequence). CDR3 in amino acids: CASRQGVSGNTIYF. The CDR3 region has the DNA TGTGCCAGCAGACAGGGAGTCTCTGGAAACACCATATATTTT.

This sequence joins TRBV5-5 and TRBJ2-1; TRBD2 is a possible D gene (6 bases). V lost 4 bases and J 0 bases, leaving 11 bases between the germline ends. Germline V lookup: CDR1 SGHKS, CDR2 YYEKEE (reference sequence). CDR3 length: 15 residues. This CDR3 is CASSPAGSSYNEQFF. The CDR3 nucleotides read TGTGCCAGCAGCCCGGCGGGGAGCTCCTACAATGAGCAGTTCTTC.